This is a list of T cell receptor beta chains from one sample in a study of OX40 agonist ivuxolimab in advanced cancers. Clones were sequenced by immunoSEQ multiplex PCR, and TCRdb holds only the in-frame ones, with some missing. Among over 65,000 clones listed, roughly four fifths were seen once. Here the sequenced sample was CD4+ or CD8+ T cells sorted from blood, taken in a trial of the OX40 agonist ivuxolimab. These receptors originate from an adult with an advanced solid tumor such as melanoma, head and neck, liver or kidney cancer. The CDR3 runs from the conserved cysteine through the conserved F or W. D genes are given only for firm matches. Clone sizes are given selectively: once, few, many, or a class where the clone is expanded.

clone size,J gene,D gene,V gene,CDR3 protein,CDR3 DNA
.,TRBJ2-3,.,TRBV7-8,CASKATGPSTDTQYF,TGTGCCAGCAAAGCGACGGGGCCTAGCACAGATACGCAGTATTTT
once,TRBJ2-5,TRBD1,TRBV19,CASSRTGEWETQYF,TGTGCCAGTAGCCGGACAGGGGAGTGGGAGACCCAGTACTTC
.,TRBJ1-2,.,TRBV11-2,CASSSGGGYGYTF,TGTGCCAGCAGCTCCGGGGGCGGGTATGGCTACACCTTC
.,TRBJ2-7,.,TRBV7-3,CASSSGTNREQYF,TGTGCCAGCAGCTCCGGGACAAATCGCGAGCAGTACTTC
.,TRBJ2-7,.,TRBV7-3,CASSESRLGQPYYEQYF,TGTGCCAGCAGCGAAAGTAGGCTCGGACAGCCGTACTACGAGCAGTACTTC
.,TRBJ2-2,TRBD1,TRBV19,CASSTPPRQGARQRELFF,TGTGCCAGTAGTACACCCCCCAGACAGGGGGCGCGTCAAAGGGAGCTGTTTTTT
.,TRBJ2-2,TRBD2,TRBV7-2,CAARREVGTGELFF,TGTGCCGCCCGGCGGGAGGTGGGCACCGGGGAGCTGTTTTTT
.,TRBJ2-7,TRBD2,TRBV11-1,CASSLRLAGGGEQYF,TGTGCCAGCAGCTTAAGGCTAGCGGGAGGTGGAGAGCAGTACTTC
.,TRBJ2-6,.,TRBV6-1,CASSERGANVLTF,TGTGCCAGCAGTGAGCGGGGGGCCAACGTCCTGACTTTC
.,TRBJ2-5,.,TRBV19,CASSPNAAGQETQYF,TGTGCCAGTAGTCCCAACGCGGCGGGTCAAGAGACCCAGTACTTC
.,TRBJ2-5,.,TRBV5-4,CASSLPVDETQYF,TGTGCCAGCAGCCTCCCAGTGGACGAGACCCAGTACTTC
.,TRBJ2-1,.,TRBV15,CATSGGSYNEQFF,TGTGCCACCAGCGGGGGTTCCTACAATGAGCAGTTCTTC
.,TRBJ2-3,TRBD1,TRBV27,CASSLGIGQGLTDTQYF,TGTGCCAGCAGTTTGGGGATAGGACAGGGATTGACAGATACGCAGTATTTT
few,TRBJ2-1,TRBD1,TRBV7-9,CASSWTGTPNEQFF,TGTGCCAGCAGCTGGACAGGGACCCCCAATGAGCAGTTCTTC
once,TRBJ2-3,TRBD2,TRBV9,CASSVASLAGGTDTQYF,TGTGCCAGCAGCGTAGCTTCTTTGGCGGGAGGCACAGATACGCAGTATTTT
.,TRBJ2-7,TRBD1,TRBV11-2,CASSLQGAFAYEQYF,TGTGCCAGCAGCTTACAGGGGGCGTTCGCTTACGAGCAGTACTTC
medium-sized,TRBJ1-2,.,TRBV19,CASSRTPGTTAYYGYTF,TGTGCCAGTAGTAGGACCCCAGGTACAACAGCTTACTATGGCTACACCTTC
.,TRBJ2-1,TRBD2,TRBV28,CASDPGGGGVYNEQFF,TGTGCCAGCGATCCTGGGGGGGGAGGGGTCTACAATGAGCAGTTCTTC
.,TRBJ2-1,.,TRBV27,CASSPGLEQFF,TGTGCCAGCAGTCCGGGACTTGAGCAGTTCTTC
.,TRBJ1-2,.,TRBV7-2,CASSQQRTNYGYTF,TGTGCCAGCAGCCAACAGAGAACTAACTATGGCTACACCTTC
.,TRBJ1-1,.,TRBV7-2,CASSRDRQNTEAFF,TGTGCCAGCAGCCGGGACCGCCAGAACACTGAAGCTTTCTTT
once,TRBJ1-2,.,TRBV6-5,CASSYRVRGADYGYTF,TGTGCCAGCAGTTACAGGGTTCGGGGCGCGGACTATGGCTACACCTTC
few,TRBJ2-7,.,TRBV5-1,CASSPRGSGLYEQYF,TGCGCCAGCAGCCCGCGAGGAAGCGGTCTCTACGAGCAGTACTTC
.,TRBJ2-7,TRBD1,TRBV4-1,CASSLPGTGGYEQYF,TGCGCCAGCAGCCTCCCCGGGACAGGGGGCTACGAGCAGTACTTC
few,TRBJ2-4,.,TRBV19,CASSKAGDLRNIQYF,TGTGCCAGTAGTAAGGCAGGGGACCTAAGAAACATTCAGTACTTC
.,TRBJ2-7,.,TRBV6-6,CATWSTGLSYEQYF,TGTGCCACCTGGAGTACAGGGCTCTCCTACGAGCAGTACTTC
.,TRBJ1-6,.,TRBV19,CASSTGTSSSYNSPLHF,TGTGCCAGTAGTACTGGGACTTCCAGCTCCTATAATTCACCCCTCCACTTT
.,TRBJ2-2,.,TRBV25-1,CASSESGRQGYTGELFF,TGTGCCAGCAGTGAATCGGGCCGGCAGGGGTACACCGGGGAGCTGTTTTTT
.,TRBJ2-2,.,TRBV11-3,CASRKGSNTGELFF,TGTGCCAGCAGGAAGGGGTCGAACACCGGGGAGCTGTTTTTT
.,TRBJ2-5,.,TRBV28,CASSLSQETQYF,TGTGCCAGCAGTTTATCACAAGAGACCCAGTACTTC
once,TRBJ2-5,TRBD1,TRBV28,CASSTSGTGKTQYF,TGTGCCAGCAGTACCTCCGGGACAGGGAAGACCCAGTACTTC